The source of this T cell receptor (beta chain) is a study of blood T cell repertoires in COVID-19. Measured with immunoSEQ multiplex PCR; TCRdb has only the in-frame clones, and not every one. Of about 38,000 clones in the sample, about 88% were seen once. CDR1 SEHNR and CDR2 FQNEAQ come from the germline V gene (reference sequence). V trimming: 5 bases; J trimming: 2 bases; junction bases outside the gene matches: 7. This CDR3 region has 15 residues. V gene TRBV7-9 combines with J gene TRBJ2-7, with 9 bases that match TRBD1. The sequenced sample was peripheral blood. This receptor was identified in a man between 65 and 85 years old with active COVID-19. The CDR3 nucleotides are TGTGCCAGCAGCCCCCTAGGGACAGGGACCTACGAGCAGTACTTC. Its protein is CASSPLGTGTYEQYF.